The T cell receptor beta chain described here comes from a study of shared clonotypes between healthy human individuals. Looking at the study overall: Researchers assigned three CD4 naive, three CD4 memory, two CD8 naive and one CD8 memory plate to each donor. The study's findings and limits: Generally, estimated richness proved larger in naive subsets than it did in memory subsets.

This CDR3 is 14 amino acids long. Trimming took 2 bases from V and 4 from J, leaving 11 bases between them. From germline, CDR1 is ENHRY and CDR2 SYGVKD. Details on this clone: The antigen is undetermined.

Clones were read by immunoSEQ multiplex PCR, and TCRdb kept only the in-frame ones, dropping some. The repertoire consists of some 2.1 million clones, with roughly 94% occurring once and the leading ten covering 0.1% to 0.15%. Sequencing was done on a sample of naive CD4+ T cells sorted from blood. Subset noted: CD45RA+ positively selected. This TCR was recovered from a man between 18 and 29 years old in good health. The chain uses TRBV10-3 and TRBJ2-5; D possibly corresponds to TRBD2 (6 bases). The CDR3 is CAISETGGGETQYF. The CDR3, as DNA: TGTGCCATCAGTGAGACCGGGGGTGGAGAGACCCAGTACTTC.